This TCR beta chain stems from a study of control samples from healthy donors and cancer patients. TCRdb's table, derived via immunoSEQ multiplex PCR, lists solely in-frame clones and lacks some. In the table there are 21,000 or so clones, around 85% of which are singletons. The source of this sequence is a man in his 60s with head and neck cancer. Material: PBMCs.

Written as DNA, the CDR3 is TGTGCCTGGAGTTGGAGCAATGAGCAGTTCTTC. It codes for CAWSWSNEQFF. V usage is TRBV30 and J usage is TRBJ2-1, with D uncertain. The CDR3 covers 11 residues. Trimming removed 2 bases from V and 6 bases from J, with 5 bases in between. Looked up from germline, CDR1 is GTSNPN and CDR2 is SVGIG (reference sequence).